Here is one T cell receptor beta chain with its context. The data were obtained in a study of blood T cell repertoires in COVID-19. Study information: Whether acute or convalescent, the COVID-19 samples came from the United States, Italy and Spain. From T cells, B-cell-depleted T cells, or PBMCs came the material, which was cDNA or gDNA.

The V gene's germline CDR1 is SGHDT and CDR2 YYEEEE. This CDR3 is 17 amino acids long. V dropped 3 bases and J dropped 1 base, with 16 bases sitting between them. In the authors' workflow: Cell counts per sample came from amplifying reference gene primers. Sequenced by immunoSEQ multiplex PCR; TCRdb stores in-frame clones only, minus some. That table is the source of V, J and clone size, and D and trimming were worked out from the DNA. The sample lists some 260,000 clones; 88% were seen once. Sequenced sample: peripheral blood. V gene TRBV5-6 combines with J gene TRBJ2-2, with D perhaps matching TRBD1 (6 bases). The receptor was isolated from a woman aged 40-49 years who had recovered from COVID-19. The CDR3 DNA is TGTGCCAGCAGCTCCCTCTCGACAGGTTTGAACACCGGGGAGCTGTTTTTT. Its protein product is CASSSLSTGLNTGELFF.